This is a list of T cell receptor beta chains from one sample in a study of early T cells in non-severe SARS-CoV-2 infection. MiXCR, applied by TCRdb to the 5' RACE reads, yields one record per CDR3 protein. Counted here are approximately 33,000 distinct CDR3 sequences, roughly 5.6% occurring once; the ten biggest clones make up about 32%. The specimen sequenced was whole blood. The receptor set was obtained from an adult who was a healthcare worker with PCR-confirmed SARS-CoV-2 infection or an uninfected control (not recorded which). The CDR3 runs from the conserved cysteine through the conserved F or W. Fields, in order: V gene, J gene, D gene, CDR3 length, clone size, CDR3 DNA, CDR3 protein. The D gene is left open where the match is weak. The size entry is marked missing in some rows and otherwise reads once, few, many or a size class.

TRBV18,TRBJ2-1,TRBD1,18,many,TGTGCCAGCTCACCGAGGTCTCCGGGACAGGGGGCCAACAATGAGCAGTTCTTC,CASSPRSPGQGANNEQFF
TRBV4-3,TRBJ1-1,NA,13,NA,TGCGCCAGCAGCCAAACGGAGAACACTGAAGCTTTCTTT,CASSQTENTEAFF
TRBV27,TRBJ2-2,NA,12,many,TGTGCCAGCAGCAATTTTGGCGGGGAGCTGTTTTTT,CASSNFGGELFF
TRBV15,TRBJ2-7,TRBD2,16,few,TGTGCCACCAGCCGGGGCCCCGGGGAGGGGATATACGAGCAGTACTTC,CATSRGPGEGIYEQYF
TRBV14,TRBJ2-1,NA,17,many,TGTGCCAGCAGCCAAGGTGGTTGGCTGAGCTCCTACAATGAGCAGTTCTTC,CASSQGGWLSSYNEQFF
TRBV10-1,TRBJ2-5,NA,13,many,TGCGCCAGCAGCCCGCTGAGCGAGGAGACCCAGTACTTC,CASSPLSEETQYF
TRBV18,TRBJ1-6,NA,19,few,TGTGCCAGCTCACCACTTGGAATACAGGGTGTTGCCTATAATTCACCCCTCCACTTT,CASSPLGIQGVAYNSPLHF
TRBV7-9,TRBJ2-5,NA,15,few,TGTGCCAGCAGCTTAGCAAGAACTATCGGAGAGACCCAGTACTTC,CASSLARTIGETQYF
TRBV5-4,TRBJ1-4,NA,15,NA,TGTGCCAGCAGCAGCGATCGGACAGATAATGAAAAACTGTTTTTT,CASSSDRTDNEKLFF
TRBV4-2,TRBJ2-7,TRBD2,15,NA,TGTGCCAGCAGCCAAGGACTAGCGGGAGCCTACGAGCAGTACTTC,CASSQGLAGAYEQYF
TRBV11-2,TRBJ2-2,NA,14,few,TGTGCCAGCAGCTTAGCAGCGAACACCGGGGAGCTGTTTTTT,CASSLAANTGELFF
TRBV12-3/TRBV12-4,TRBJ1-1,TRBD1,14,many,TGTGCCAGCAGTGGGACAGGGCGGAACACTGAAGCTTTCTTT,CASSGTGRNTEAFF
TRBV18,TRBJ1-1,TRBD1,14,few,TGTGCCAGCTCAGTACCGACAGGGAACACTGAAGTTTTCTTT,CASSVPTGNTEVFF
TRBV7-9,TRBJ2-3,NA,14,many,TGTGCCAGCAGCCCTAGGACCTTCACAGATACGCAGTATTTT,CASSPRTFTDTQYF
TRBV15,TRBJ1-6,NA,16,many,TGTGCCACCAGCAGAGAAGGGGGTGGGATGAATTCACCCCTCCACTTT,CATSREGGGMNSPLHF
TRBV4-3,TRBJ1-2,TRBD1,14,NA,TGCGCCAGCAGCCCCTCCCAGGGGGCACTTGGCTACACCTTC,CASSPSQGALGYTF
TRBV11-3,TRBJ2-1,NA,15,many,TGTGCCAGCAGCCACCGGGACGACAACTACAATGAGCAGTTCTTC,CASSHRDDNYNEQFF
TRBV18,TRBJ2-3,TRBD1,18,few,TGTGCCAGCTCCCTAACATCGGGACAGGGGGCGAGCACAGATACGCAGTATTTT,CASSLTSGQGASTDTQYF